These T cell receptor beta chains were read from a single sample in a study of CXCR3-negative and CXCR3-positive naive CD8 T cells. TCRdb reprocessed the 5' RACE reads and stores each CDR3 protein as one record, lacking DNA. Its table records 120,000 to 150,000 distinct CDR3 sequences. The sequenced sample consisted of naive CXCR3+ CD8+ T cells from blood. These receptors were obtained from a human donor in good health. Some clones in this sample may be carry-over from other donors' samples. Both conserved end residues are part of each CDR3. Fields, in order: V gene, J gene, CDR3 protein.

>TRBV28|TRBJ2-1
CASRGLYNEQFF
>TRBV29-1|TRBJ2-7
CSVDAGQSSYEQYF
>TRBV29-1|TRBJ2-2
CSVEEGGRGKTGELFF
>TRBV7-9|TRBJ1-1
CASSLRGDTEAFF
>TRBV4-1|TRBJ2-1
CASSQDDSSYNEQFF
>TRBV29-1|TRBJ2-7
CSVEGSAAYEQYF
>TRBV20-1|TRBJ1-2
CSARVGSGYTF
>TRBV5-5|TRBJ2-7
CASSPGVSYEQYF
>TRBV6-2/TRBV6-3|TRBJ1-1
CASSTSGGVNGYEAFF
>TRBV10-1|TRBJ2-1
CASSDIAGGPQSSYNEQFF
>TRBV29-1|TRBJ1-1
CSVEDIVFGQGDWNTEAFF
>TRBV6-2/TRBV6-3|TRBJ2-1
CASSYSIELLYNEQFF
>TRBV2|TRBJ1-1
CASSEGVTVEAFF
>TRBV5-1|TRBJ2-1
CASSLDAGGYNEQFF
>TRBV12-3/TRBV12-4|TRBJ2-1
CASSTGTGNNEQFF
>TRBV29-1|TRBJ2-7
CSVETSGSQSYEQYF
>TRBV6-2/TRBV6-3|TRBJ2-1
CASSYLVRQGLHNEQFF
>TRBV29-1|TRBJ1-1
CSVEWEDTEAFF
>TRBV6-2/TRBV6-3|TRBJ2-1
CASSYRAEAGGPNEQFF
>TRBV28|TRBJ1-1
CASSLRNMNTEAFF
>TRBV12-5|TRBJ1-5
CASGFGQPQHF
>TRBV21-1|TRBJ2-2
CASNPSAPGEHRGAVF
>TRBV19|TRBJ1-2
CASSIDNNYGYTF
>TRBV29-1|TRBJ2-1
CSVIAANEQFF
>TRBV5-1|TRBJ1-1
CASSFRDRSNTEAFF
>TRBV24-1|TRBJ2-1
CATSELGGNEQFF
>TRBV19|TRBJ2-7
CASSIAFTYEQYF
>TRBV29-1|TRBJ1-2
CSYGSIYGYTF
>TRBV7-2|TRBJ1-2
CASRSAVFYGYTF
>TRBV21-1|TRBJ1-2
CASSKDKNLGYGYTF
>TRBV4-1|TRBJ2-5
CASSPYSGSEETQYF
>TRBV5-4|TRBJ2-7
CASSLDRARYEQYF
>TRBV9|TRBJ2-5
CASSGGQIQETQYF
>TRBV7-2|TRBJ2-7
CASSLDGGGSYEQYF
>TRBV18|TRBJ2-1
CASSPPAGGQFF
>TRBV29-1|TRBJ2-3
CSVVAGRDYPQYF
>TRBV9|TRBJ2-1
CASSDDTGSDNEQFF
>TRBV9|TRBJ1-1
CASSQWGGTNTEAFF
>TRBV14|TRBJ2-7
CASSHDITGTGSYEQYF
>TRBV6-5|TRBJ1-1
CASSTPTGNTEAFF
>TRBV15|TRBJ1-4
CATSRDRTASNEKLFF
>TRBV20-1|TRBJ1-2
CSARDENNYGYTF
>TRBV28|TRBJ2-2
CASRSMTGTGELFF
>TRBV11-3|TRBJ1-2
CASSPHEGTGYGYTF
>TRBV19|TRBJ2-7
CASSRRDRGNEQYF
>TRBV12-3/TRBV12-4|TRBJ2-3
CASSFTPFGTDTQYF
>TRBV12-3/TRBV12-4|TRBJ2-1
CASSLWTGNEQFF
>TRBV29-1|TRBJ2-2
CSVVQGSGELFF
>TRBV15|TRBJ1-6
CATGVQGHSPLHF
>TRBV7-9|TRBJ2-1
CASSHGPNNEQFF
>TRBV10-3|TRBJ2-7
CATRMGGVSEQYF
>TRBV21-1|TRBJ2-3
CASSKALAGMTGVSDTQYF
>TRBV7-8|TRBJ1-2
CASSLGAETNYGYTF
>TRBV7-3|TRBJ2-3
CASSSGRDTQYF
>TRBV6-2/TRBV6-3|TRBJ2-1
CASSYANGVGYNEQFF
>TRBV7-9|TRBJ2-7
CASSNQQGYDEQYF
>TRBV25-1|TRBJ2-2
CASSESFLTGELFF
>TRBV6-4|TRBJ2-3
CASSEDLSTDTQYF